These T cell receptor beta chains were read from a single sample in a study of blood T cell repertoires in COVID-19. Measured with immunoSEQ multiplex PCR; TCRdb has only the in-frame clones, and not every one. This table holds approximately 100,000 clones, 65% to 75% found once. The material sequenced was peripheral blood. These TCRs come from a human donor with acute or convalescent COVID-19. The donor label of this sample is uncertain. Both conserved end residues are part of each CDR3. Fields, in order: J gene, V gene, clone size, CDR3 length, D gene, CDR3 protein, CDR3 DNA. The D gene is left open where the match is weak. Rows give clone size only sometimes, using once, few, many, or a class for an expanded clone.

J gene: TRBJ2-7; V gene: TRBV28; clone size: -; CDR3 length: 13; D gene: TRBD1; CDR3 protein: CATITPGQEIQYF; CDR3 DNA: TGTGCCACCATCACACCGGGACAGGAGATTCAGTACTTC
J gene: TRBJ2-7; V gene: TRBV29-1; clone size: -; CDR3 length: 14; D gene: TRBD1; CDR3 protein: CSVELGQGTYEQYF; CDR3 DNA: TGCAGCGTTGAGCTAGGACAGGGAACCTACGAGCAGTACTTC
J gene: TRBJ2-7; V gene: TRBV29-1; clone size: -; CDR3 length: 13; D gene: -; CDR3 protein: CSVGGRGSYEQYF; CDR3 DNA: TGCAGCGTTGGGGGCAGGGGCTCCTACGAGCAGTACTTC
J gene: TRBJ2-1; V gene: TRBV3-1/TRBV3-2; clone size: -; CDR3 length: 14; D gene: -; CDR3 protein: CASSQASAVNEQFF; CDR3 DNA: TGTGCCAGCAGCCAAGCCTCCGCGGTCAATGAGCAGTTCTTC
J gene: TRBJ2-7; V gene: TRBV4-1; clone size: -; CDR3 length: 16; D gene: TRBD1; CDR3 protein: CASSQDRGPSSYEQYF; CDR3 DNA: TGCGCCAGCAGCCAAGACAGGGGGCCTAGCTCCTACGAGCAGTACTTC
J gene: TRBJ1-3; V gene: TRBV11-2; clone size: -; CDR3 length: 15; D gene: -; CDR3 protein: CASSLRGEPGNTIYF; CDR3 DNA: TGTGCCAGCAGTTTACGGGGGGAACCTGGAAACACCATATATTTT
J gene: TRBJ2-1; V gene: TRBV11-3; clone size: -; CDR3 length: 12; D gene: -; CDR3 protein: CASSLVGNEQFF; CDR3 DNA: TGTGCCAGCAGCTTAGTCGGCAATGAGCAGTTCTTC
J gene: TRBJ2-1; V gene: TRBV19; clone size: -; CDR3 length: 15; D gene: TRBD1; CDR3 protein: CASSIWTGSGNEQFF; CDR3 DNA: TGTGCCAGTAGTATCTGGACAGGGTCGGGTAATGAGCAGTTCTTC
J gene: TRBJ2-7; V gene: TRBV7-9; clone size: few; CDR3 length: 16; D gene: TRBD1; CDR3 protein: CASRRTAGTGGNEQYF; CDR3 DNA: TGTGCCAGCAGGCGGACTGCCGGGACAGGGGGCAACGAGCAGTACTTC
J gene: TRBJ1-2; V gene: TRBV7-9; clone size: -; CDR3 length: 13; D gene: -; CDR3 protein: CASSSDRSRGYTF; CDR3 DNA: TGTGCCAGCAGCTCCGACAGGTCGCGTGGCTACACCTTC
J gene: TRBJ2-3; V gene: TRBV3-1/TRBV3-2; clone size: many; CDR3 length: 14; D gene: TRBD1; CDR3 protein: CASSQDRGADTQYF; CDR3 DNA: TGTGCCAGCAGCCAGGACAGGGGAGCAGATACGCAGTATTTT
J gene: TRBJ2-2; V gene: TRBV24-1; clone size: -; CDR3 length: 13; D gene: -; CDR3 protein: CATGEENTGELFF; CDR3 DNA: TGTGCCACCGGGGAGGAGAATACCGGGGAGCTGTTTTTT
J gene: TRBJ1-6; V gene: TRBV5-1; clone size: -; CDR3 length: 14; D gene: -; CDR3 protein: CASNTGTVNSPLHF; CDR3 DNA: TGCGCCAGCAATACTGGAACAGTCAATTCACCCCTCCACTTT
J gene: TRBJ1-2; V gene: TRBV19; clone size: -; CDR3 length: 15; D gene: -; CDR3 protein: CASSISGGANYGYTF; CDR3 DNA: TGTGCCAGTAGTATCTCGGGGGGAGCTAACTATGGCTACACCTTC
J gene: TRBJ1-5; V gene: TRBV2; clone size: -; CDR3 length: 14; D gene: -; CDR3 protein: CASSRAYSNQPQHF; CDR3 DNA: TGTGCCAGCAGTCGAGCATATAGCAATCAGCCCCAGCATTTT
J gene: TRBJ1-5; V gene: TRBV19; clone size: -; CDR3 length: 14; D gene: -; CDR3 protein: CASSSHYSNQPQHF; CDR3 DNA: TGTGCCAGTAGTAGTCACTATAGCAATCAGCCCCAGCATTTT
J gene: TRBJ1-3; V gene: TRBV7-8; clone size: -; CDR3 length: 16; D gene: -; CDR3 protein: CASSLAPDWAGNTIYF; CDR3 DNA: TGTGCCAGCAGCTTAGCCCCGGATTGGGCGGGAAACACCATATATTTT
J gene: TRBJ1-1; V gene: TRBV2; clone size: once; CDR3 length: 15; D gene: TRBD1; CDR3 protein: CASIRNTGGNTEAFF; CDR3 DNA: TGTGCCAGCATACGAAATACAGGGGGCAACACTGAAGCTTTCTTT
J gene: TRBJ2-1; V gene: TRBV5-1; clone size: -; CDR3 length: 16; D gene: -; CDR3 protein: CASSLAAGAGYNEQFF; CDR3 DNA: TGCGCCAGCAGCTTGGCCGCGGGGGCCGGTTACAATGAGCAGTTCTTC
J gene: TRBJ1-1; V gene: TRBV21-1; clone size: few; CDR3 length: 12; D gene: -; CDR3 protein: CASSIRGTEAFF; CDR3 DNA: TGTGCCAGCAGCATCCGGGGGACTGAAGCTTTCTTT
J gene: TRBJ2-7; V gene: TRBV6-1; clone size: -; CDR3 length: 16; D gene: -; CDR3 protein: CASSGFSGHTSYEQYF; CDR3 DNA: TGTGCCAGCAGTGGATTTTCGGGACATACTTCCTACGAGCAGTACTTC
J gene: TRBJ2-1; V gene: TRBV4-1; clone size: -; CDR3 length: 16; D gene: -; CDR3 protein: CASSQDWAREYNEQFF; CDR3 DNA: TGCGCCAGCAGCCAAGATTGGGCCAGGGAATATAATGAGCAGTTCTTC
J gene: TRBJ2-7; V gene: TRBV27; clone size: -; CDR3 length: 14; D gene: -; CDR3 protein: CASSLNRRSYEQYF; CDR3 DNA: TGTGCCAGCAGTTTAAACAGACGCTCCTACGAGCAGTACTTC
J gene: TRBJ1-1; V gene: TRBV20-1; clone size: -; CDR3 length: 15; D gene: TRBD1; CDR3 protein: CSASKAGQGNTEAFF; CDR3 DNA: TGCAGTGCTAGTAAAGCGGGACAGGGGAACACTGAAGCTTTCTTT
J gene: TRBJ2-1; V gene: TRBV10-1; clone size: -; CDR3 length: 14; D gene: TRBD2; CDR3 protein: CASSETSDYNEQFF; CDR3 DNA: TGCGCCAGCAGTGAGACTAGCGACTACAATGAGCAGTTCTTC
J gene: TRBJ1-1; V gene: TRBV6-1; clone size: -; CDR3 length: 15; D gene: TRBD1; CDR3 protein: CASSERDRGGTEAFF; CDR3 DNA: TGTGCCAGCAGTGAACGGGACAGGGGTGGGACTGAAGCTTTCTTT
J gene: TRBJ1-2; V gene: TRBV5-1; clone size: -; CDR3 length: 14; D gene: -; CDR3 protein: CASSLAWQSYGYTF; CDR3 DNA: TGCGCCAGCAGCTTGGCCTGGCAGTCCTATGGCTACACCTTC
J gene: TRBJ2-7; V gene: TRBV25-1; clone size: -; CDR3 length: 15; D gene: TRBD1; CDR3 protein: CASSELGRGHDEQYF; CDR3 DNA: TGTGCCAGCAGTGAATTGGGCAGGGGGCACGACGAGCAGTACTTC
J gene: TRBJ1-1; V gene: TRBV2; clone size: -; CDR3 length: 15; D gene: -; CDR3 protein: CASSGGLGQSAEAFF; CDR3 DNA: TGTGCCAGCAGTGGAGGCCTAGGACAGTCCGCTGAAGCTTTCTTT
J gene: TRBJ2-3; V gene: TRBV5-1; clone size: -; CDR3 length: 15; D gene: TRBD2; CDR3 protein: CASRPGTSGSDTQYF; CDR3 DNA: TGCGCCAGCAGGCCCGGGACTAGCGGCTCAGATACGCAGTATTTT
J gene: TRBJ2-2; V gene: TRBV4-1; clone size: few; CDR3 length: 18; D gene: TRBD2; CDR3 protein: CASSIRLAGETNTGELFF; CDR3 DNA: TGCGCCAGCAGCATAAGACTAGCGGGGGAGACGAACACCGGGGAGCTGTTTTTT